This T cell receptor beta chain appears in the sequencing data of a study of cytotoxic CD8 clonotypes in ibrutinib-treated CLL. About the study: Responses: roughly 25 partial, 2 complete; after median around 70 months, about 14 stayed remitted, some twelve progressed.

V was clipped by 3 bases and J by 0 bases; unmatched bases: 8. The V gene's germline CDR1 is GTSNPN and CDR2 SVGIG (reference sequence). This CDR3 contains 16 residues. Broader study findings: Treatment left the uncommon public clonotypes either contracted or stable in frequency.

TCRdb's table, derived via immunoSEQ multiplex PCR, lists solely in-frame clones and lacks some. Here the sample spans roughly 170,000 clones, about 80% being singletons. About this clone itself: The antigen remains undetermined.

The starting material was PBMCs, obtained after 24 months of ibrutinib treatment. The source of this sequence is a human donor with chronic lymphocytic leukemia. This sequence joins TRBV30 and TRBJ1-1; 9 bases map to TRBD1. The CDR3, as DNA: TGTGCCTGGAGCTTAAGGACAGGGGTTTTGAACACTGAAGCTTTCTTT. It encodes CAWSLRTGVLNTEAFF.